This T cell receptor (beta chain) emerged from a study of blood T cells in healthy people across ages. Study-wide results and caveats: Naive T cell percentage showed a strong correlation with the diversity of TCR beta.

PBMCs numbering at least 6 million were isolated per sample. With a J-beta primer mix and a sample-barcoded 5' primer, a second PCR ran 7 to 11 cycles. Each cDNA was tagged by a template-switch adaptor containing 12 random nucleotides. Per-sample output comprised a minimum of 3 million paired-end reads containing CDR3. One entry per CDR3 protein results from TCRdb running MiXCR on the 5' RACE reads. The sample holds some 1,500,000 distinct CDR3 sequences; roughly 43% are singletons and the top ten take less than 5%. Trimming took off 8 bases at V and 2 bases at J, with 20 bases between the two ends. Germline loops: CDR1 SGHRS, CDR2 YFSETQ. CDR3 length equals 15 residues. With respect to this clonotype: The antigen remains undetermined.

The chain employs TRBV5-1 and TRBJ2-7; maybe TRBD1 (6 bases). The specimen sequenced was blood. The TCR comes from a woman aged 18-29 years in good health. CDR3 in amino acids: CASSLIPGQAYEQYF. The CDR3 DNA sequence: TGCGCCAGTAGCCTAATACCGGGACAAGCCTACGAGCAGTACTTC.